Listed below are T cell receptor beta chains from one sample, sequenced in a study of T cell responses to AZD1222 COVID-19 vaccine. Produced via immunoSEQ multiplex PCR; TCRdb's table is partial and in-frame only. The sample has approximately 220,000 clones, under 95% seen once; the top ten hold about 1%. This specimen was peripheral blood, taken on day 0 of MenACWY control vaccination. The receptors come from an adult in good health. The CDR3 runs from the conserved cysteine through the conserved F or W. The D gene is left open where the match is weak. Some rows mark clone size as missing; the rest say once, few, many or name a class of expanded clone.

D,V,size,J,CDR3,DNA
TRBD1,TRBV9,NA,TRBJ2-7,CASSPQTGSREQYF,TGTGCCAGCAGCCCACAGACAGGGAGTCGGGAGCAGTACTTC
TRBD1,TRBV9,NA,TRBJ1-3,CASSADRDGNTIYF,TGTGCCAGCAGTGCAGACAGGGACGGAAACACCATATATTTT
TRBD1,TRBV5-4,NA,TRBJ1-2,CASSPDRVKGYTF,TGTGCCAGCAGTCCTGACAGGGTAAAGGGCTACACCTTC
TRBD2,TRBV24-1,NA,TRBJ2-3,CATSDSRSGGAVTQYF,TGTGCCACCAGTGATTCCCGTAGCGGGGGGGCCGTTACGCAGTATTTT
TRBD1,TRBV5-5,NA,TRBJ1-1,CASSADQGGSTEAFF,TGTGCCAGCAGCGCGGACCAGGGGGGGTCCACTGAAGCTTTCTTT
NA,TRBV18,NA,TRBJ2-2,CASSGFTGELFF,TGTGCCAGCTCAGGATTCACCGGGGAGCTGTTTTTT
NA,TRBV7-2,NA,TRBJ1-3,CASSPDGVPGNTIYF,TGTGCCAGCAGCCCTGACGGAGTACCTGGAAACACCATATATTTT
TRBD1,TRBV7-2,NA,TRBJ1-1,CASGWDRVLTEAFF,TGTGCCAGCGGGTGGGACAGGGTCCTCACTGAAGCTTTCTTT
TRBD1,TRBV18,NA,TRBJ2-7,CASSPRQGAYEQYF,TGTGCCAGCTCACCTAGACAGGGCGCCTACGAGCAGTACTTC
NA,TRBV5-1,NA,TRBJ2-3,CASSLRGFPTDTQYF,TGCGCCAGCAGCTTGCGGGGATTTCCCACAGATACGCAGTATTTT
NA,TRBV5-1,NA,TRBJ1-2,CASSLTGQNNYGYTF,TGCGCCAGCAGCTTAACAGGCCAGAATAACTATGGCTACACCTTC
TRBD1,TRBV3-1/TRBV3-2,NA,TRBJ1-5,CASSQGTGSSQPQHF,TGTGCCAGCAGCCAAGGGACAGGGAGTAGTCAGCCCCAGCATTTT
NA,TRBV7-2,NA,TRBJ1-6,CASSTQGILNSPLHF,TGTGCCAGCAGCACGCAGGGAATCCTCAATTCACCCCTCCACTTT
NA,TRBV18,once,TRBJ1-1,CASSQILNTEAFF,TGTGCCAGCTCTCAAATTTTGAACACTGAAGCTTTCTTT
TRBD1,TRBV20-1,few,TRBJ1-6,CSASEHRDRGRRSPLHF,TGCAGTGCTAGTGAACATAGGGACAGGGGAAGACGATCACCCCTCCACTTT
NA,TRBV12-3/TRBV12-4,NA,TRBJ1-1,CASTPGDYTEAFF,TGTGCCAGCACCCCGGGGGACTACACTGAAGCTTTCTTT
TRBD2,TRBV3-1/TRBV3-2,NA,TRBJ2-5,CASSLGAGGQETQYF,TGTGCCAGCAGCCTCGGAGCGGGGGGGCAAGAGACCCAGTACTTC
NA,TRBV6-5,NA,TRBJ2-2,CASSPLQGATGELFF,TGTGCCAGCAGTCCCCTCCAGGGAGCAACCGGGGAGCTGTTTTTT
NA,TRBV27,NA,TRBJ1-1,CASSRGNEAFF,TGTGCCAGCTCTAGGGGGAATGAAGCTTTCTTT
NA,TRBV7-9,NA,TRBJ2-1,CASSSLGGDLYNEQFF,TGTGCCAGCAGCTCCCTCGGAGGGGACCTTTACAATGAGCAGTTCTTC
NA,TRBV7-2,once,TRBJ1-1,CASSPRPSLGAFF,TGTGCCAGCAGCCCTCGACCGTCTCTGGGAGCTTTCTTT
NA,TRBV6-6,NA,TRBJ2-7,CASSYSSDEQYF,TGTGCCAGCAGTTACTCGTCGGACGAGCAGTACTTC
NA,TRBV6-5,once,TRBJ1-1,CASSYSWGLEAFF,TGTGCCAGCAGTTACTCGTGGGGACTTGAAGCTTTCTTT
NA,TRBV19,NA,TRBJ1-5,CASSNSRGGNQPQHF,TGTGCCAGTAGTAATTCGAGAGGAGGCAATCAGCCCCAGCATTTT
NA,TRBV9,NA,TRBJ1-4,CASSPRQELNEKLFF,TGTGCCAGCAGCCCACGACAGGAGCTTAATGAAAAACTGTTTTTT
NA,TRBV24-1,NA,TRBJ1-3,CAGSMVGRSRGSGNTIYF,TGTGCCGGCTCTATGGTGGGAAGGTCTCGTGGTTCTGGAAACACCATATATTTT
NA,TRBV28,NA,TRBJ2-5,CASSLEGHLEETQYF,TGTGCCAGCAGTTTAGAGGGACACTTAGAAGAGACCCAGTACTTC
NA,TRBV5-1,NA,TRBJ1-1,CASSWGQNTEAFF,TGCGCCAGCAGCTGGGGACAGAACACTGAAGCTTTCTTT
NA,TRBV5-5,NA,TRBJ2-3,CASSLNPGPDTQYF,TGTGCCAGCAGCTTGAATCCGGGGCCAGATACGCAGTATTTT
NA,TRBV6-1,NA,TRBJ1-2,CASSEIGKGSDYGYTF,TGTGCCAGCAGTGAAATAGGAAAGGGGTCAGACTATGGCTACACCTTC
NA,TRBV2,NA,TRBJ1-1,CASSRGRTEAFF,TGTGCCAGCAGTCGGGGCCGAACTGAAGCTTTCTTT
NA,TRBV12-3/TRBV12-4,NA,TRBJ1-1,CASRPGNTRAFF,TGTGCCAGCAGACCGGGAAACACTAGAGCTTTCTTT
TRBD1,TRBV29-1,NA,TRBJ1-6,CSVAQGQVNSPLHF,TGCAGCGTCGCGCAGGGACAGGTGAATTCACCCCTCCACTTT
TRBD1,TRBV18,NA,TRBJ1-6,CASSPGQGNSPLHF,TGTGCCAGCTCACCGGGACAGGGTAATTCACCCCTCCACTTT
NA,TRBV20-1,once,TRBJ1-3,CSASSSILSGNTIYF,TGCAGTGCTAGTTCCAGCATCCTCTCTGGAAACACCATATATTTT